The next 24 T cell receptor beta chains were all read from a single sample in a study of blood T cell repertoires in COVID-19. Measured with immunoSEQ multiplex PCR; TCRdb has only the in-frame clones, and not every one. The data show over 250,000 clones, 88% seen once. Specimen: peripheral blood. These receptors came from a man between 60 and 75 years old who had recovered from COVID-19.

The V and J genes are TRBV6-1 and TRBJ1-5; 8 bases match TRBD1. CDR1 is MNHNS, CDR2 SASEGT, per germline. Losses at the gene ends were 3 bases for V and 0 bases for J; bases not matched to a gene: 7. CDR3 size: 17 residues. The CDR3 reads CASSDQRTGNSNQPQHF. CDR3 nucleotides: TGTGCCAGCAGTGACCAAAGGACAGGGAATAGCAATCAGCCCCAGCATTTT.

The rearrangement joins TRBV30 to TRBJ2-7, with 7 bases matching TRBD1. The germline V gene encodes CDR1 GTSNPN and CDR2 SVGIG (reference sequence). The CDR3 has 14 amino acids. With 2 bases clipped from V and 3 bases from J, the junction kept 7 bases outside the gene matches. CDR3 DNA: TGTGCCTGGAGTCTCCGACAGGGCTACTACGAGCAGTACTTC. Its translation is CAWSLRQGYYEQYF.

V and J are TRBV27 and TRBJ2-1; 12 bases match TRBD2. Trimming took 5 bases from V and 3 from J; bases not matched to a gene: 5. The germline V gene has CDR1 MNHEY and CDR2 SMNVEV (reference sequence). This CDR3 is 16 amino acids long. The CDR3 DNA follows: TGTGCCAGCAGTCCCGTGACTAGCGGGGGCTACAATGAGCAGTTCTTC. Translating it yields CASSPVTSGGYNEQFF.

This rearrangement joins TRBV6-1 to TRBJ2-1, with 10 nucleotides matching TRBD2. Losses at the gene ends were 3 bases for V and 0 bases for J; bases not matched to a gene: 5. Germline CDR1 and CDR2: MNHNS and SASEGT. The CDR3 is 17 amino acids. The CDR3 DNA reads as TGTGCCAGCAGTGACGGAGCGGGGGGGAGCTCCTACAATGAGCAGTTCTTC. This sequence encodes CASSDGAGGSSYNEQFF.

The chain carries TRBV19 and TRBJ1-1, with a weak D call TRBD1 (5 bases). This CDR3 has 14 amino acids. With 10 bases removed from V and 1 base from J, the gap between germline ends came to 16 bases. Germline CDR1 reads LNHDA; CDR2 reads SQIVND (reference sequence). The CDR3 protein is CATVPNTGNTEAFF. In DNA, the CDR3 is TGTGCCACCGTACCAAATACAGGGAACACTGAAGCTTTCTTT.

V gene TRBV13 combines with J gene TRBJ2-7; weak D call: TRBD1 (6 bases). This CDR3 comprises 12 residues. The V end lost 6 bases, the J end lost 3 bases, and 9 bases lay between the germline ends. Germline V lookup: CDR1 PRHDT, CDR2 FYEKMQ (reference sequence). The chain's CDR3 is CASSPTGYEQYF. CDR3 DNA: TGTGCCAGCAGTCCGACAGGCTACGAGCAGTACTTC.

This clone was observed a few times. This chain links TRBV6-5 with TRBJ1-2; the match to TRBD1 covers 7 bases. CDR1 and CDR2 from the germline V gene are MNHEY and SVGAGI. V shed 5 bases, J shed 8 bases, and the junction held 8 bases outside the gene matches. The CDR3 loop spans 13 amino acids. CDR3 residues: CASSRQGKAGYTF. The CDR3 coding sequence is TGTGCCAGCAGTCGACAGGGCAAAGCGGGCTACACCTTC.

V is TRBV5-1 and J is TRBJ2-3, with 11 bases lining up with TRBD2. V trimming: 3 bases; J trimming: 3 bases; junction bases outside the gene matches: 3. The CDR3 is 15 residues long. The V gene's germline CDR1 is SGHRS and CDR2 YFSETQ. CDR3 in DNA: TGCGCCAGCAGCTCGACTAGCGGGAAAACAGATACGCAGTATTTT. Translation gives CASSSTSGKTDTQYF.

The chain links TRBV6-5 to TRBJ1-5; D not resolved. V was cut by 6 bases and J by 0 bases, with 6 bases left in between. Germline V gene sequence: CDR1 MNHEY, CDR2 SVGAGI. This CDR3 is built from 13 residues. DNA for the CDR3: TGTGCCAGCAGCCGAGATAGCAATCAGCCCCAGCATTTT. Translated, it gives CASSRDSNQPQHF.

J is TRBJ2-5 and V is TRBV9, with 8 bases fitting TRBD1. Germline loops: CDR1 SGDLS, CDR2 YYNGEE. V gave up 3 bases and J gave up 1 base; unmatched junction bases: 2. CDR3 length equals 14 residues. CDR3 sequence (DNA): TGTGCCAGCAGCGCACAGGGGGTCCAAGAGACCCAGTACTTC. Translating it yields CASSAQGVQETQYF.

This chain uses TRBV3-1 (or the pseudogene TRBV3-2) with TRBJ2-3; D is possibly TRBD2 (6 bases). CDR3 size: 16 residues. CDR1 and CDR2 from the germline V gene are LGHDT and YNNKEL (reference sequence). Trimming removed 4 bases at V and 2 bases at J, with 16 bases between. CDR3 loop: CASSPRAGRFTDTQYF. DNA of the CDR3: TGTGCCAGCAGCCCCAGGGCGGGGCGGTTCACAGATACGCAGTATTTT.

This clone was picked up one time. The chain uses TRBV3-1 (or the pseudogene TRBV3-2) and TRBJ2-1; TRBD1 is a possible D gene (6 bases). The CDR3 has 11 residues. Germline V gene sequence: CDR1 LGHDT, CDR2 YNNKEL (reference sequence). V was clipped by 1 base and J by 15 bases, with 10 bases between them. The CDR3 reads CASSQGGPRFF. The CDR3 DNA reads TGTGCCAGCAGCCAAGGGGGGCCTCGGTTCTTC.

In this sample, this clone turned up many times. This chain uses TRBV9 with TRBJ2-3, with D uncertain. Trimming removed 0 bases at V and 2 bases at J, with 7 bases between. Germline-derived CDR1 and CDR2 are SGDLS and YYNGEE. The CDR3 extends over 14 amino acids. CDR3 amino acids: CASSVASSTDTQYF. The CDR3 DNA reads as TGTGCCAGCAGCGTAGCTTCTTCCACAGATACGCAGTATTTT. The full variable domain, rest sourced from reference TRBV9 and TRBJ2-3, is DSGVTQTPKHLITATGQRVTLRCSPRSGDLSVYWYQQSLDQGLQFLIQYYNGEERAKGNILERFSAQQFPDLHSELNLSSLELGDSALYFCASSVASSTDTQYFGPGTRLTVL.

In this sample, this clone turned up once. This rearrangement joins TRBV6-6 to TRBJ2-7; D ambiguous. Germline V gene data show CDR1 as MNHNY and CDR2 as SVGAGI (reference sequence). This CDR3 has 13 amino acids. The ends were cut back, 4 bases at V and 1 base at J, with 8 bases in the middle. The CDR3 bases are TGTGCCAGCAGTTTGCCGGTTTCCTACGAGCAGTACTTC. Its protein product is CASSLPVSYEQYF.

This chain joins TRBV3-1 (or the pseudogene TRBV3-2) and TRBJ2-2, with D tentatively TRBD1 (5 bases). The CDR3 consists of 13 residues. Trimming removed 0 bases at V and 8 bases at J, with 7 bases between. The germline CDR1 and CDR2 sequences are LGHDT and YNNKEL (reference sequence). Written as DNA, the CDR3 is TGTGCCAGCAGCCAAGATCAGGGTGGGGAGCTGTTTTTT. Its protein is CASSQDQGGELFF.

In DNA, the CDR3 is TGCAGCGCGTCCCCGGGGGGGTCCTCCTACGAGCAGTACTTC. As protein: CSASPGGSSYEQYF. The V and J genes are TRBV29-1 and TRBJ2-7; 8 bases are a match to TRBD2. V shed 7 bases, J shed 0 bases, and the junction held 8 bases outside the gene matches. This CDR3 is 14 amino acids long. The germline V gene has CDR1 SQVTM and CDR2 ANQGSEA.

The genes are TRBV18 and TRBJ1-1, with TRBD1 matching over 8 bases. J lost 7 bases, V lost 4 bases, and 8 bases had no gene match. CDR1 and CDR2 (germline): KGHSH, LQKENI. The CDR3 is made up of 14 amino acids. The CDR3 coding sequence is TGTGCCAGCTCACAGCCGACAGGGGTCGATGAAGCTTTCTTT. This translates into CASSQPTGVDEAFF.

The chain combines TRBV25-1 with TRBJ2-7; 8 bases match TRBD1. Germline loops: CDR1 MGHDK, CDR2 SYGVNS. The CDR3 totals 13 residues. V lost 3 bases to trimming and J lost 3 bases; unmatched junction nucleotides: 1. The chain's CDR3 is CASSDRGLYEQYF. The CDR3 DNA reads TGTGCCAGCAGTGACAGGGGGCTCTACGAGCAGTACTTC.

CDR3 sequence: CASSPPGGGASSEQFF. CDR3 in DNA: TGTGCCAGCTCACCACCTGGCGGGGGGGCGAGTAGTGAGCAGTTCTTC. The V gene is TRBV18, the J gene TRBJ2-1; 9 bases align to TRBD2. Germline assignment: CDR1 KGHSH and CDR2 LQKENI. The CDR3 extends over 16 amino acids. J was trimmed by 9 bases and V by 0 bases; bases with no gene match: 9.

The chain has TRBV19 and TRBJ1-1; 7 nucleotides match TRBD1. The CDR3 has 16 residues. V was clipped by 1 base and J by 0 bases; unmatched bases: 5. The V gene's germline CDR1 is LNHDA and CDR2 SQIVND (reference sequence). DNA of the CDR3: TGTGCCAGTAGTATAGCCCCGGGACAGATGAACACTGAAGCTTTCTTT. Its translation is CASSIAPGQMNTEAFF.

The chain has TRBV6-5 and TRBJ1-2, with 8 bases identical to TRBD1. Per the germline V gene, CDR1 is MNHEY and CDR2 is SVGAGI. Losses at the gene ends were 4 bases for V and 5 bases for J; bases not matched to a gene: 6. The CDR3 length is 14 residues. Here the CDR3 reads CASSSRQGNYGYTF. DNA of the CDR3: TGTGCCAGCAGTTCCCGACAGGGGAATTATGGCTACACCTTC.

The chain links TRBV30 to TRBJ2-3, with TRBD1 matching 9 bases. V dropped 5 bases and J dropped 2; count of bases not matched to a gene: 8. CDR3 length: 15 residues. Germline loops: CDR1 GTSNPN, CDR2 SVGIG (reference sequence). The CDR3 sequence is CAWGYRDRDTDTQYF. The DNA for the CDR3 is TGTGCCTGGGGTTACCGGGACAGGGACACAGATACGCAGTATTTT.

This clone was observed a single time. This chain connects TRBV5-1 to TRBJ2-7; a possible D gene is TRBD2 (5 bases). Trimming shortened V by 3 bases and J by 2 bases, and 12 bases separated the two germline ends. CDR3 length: 14 residues. Germline CDR1 and CDR2: SGHRS and YFSETQ. The CDR3 reads CASSWEMGTYEQYF. In DNA form, the CDR3 reads TGCGCCAGCAGCTGGGAGATGGGAACCTACGAGCAGTACTTC. Complete variable domain (other parts from reference TRBV5-1 and TRBJ2-7): KAGVTQTPRYLIKTRGQQVTLSCSPISGHRSVSWYQQTPGQGLQFLFEYFSETQRNKGNFPGRFSGRQFSNSRSEMNVSTLELGDSALYLCASSWEMGTYEQYFGPGTRLTVT.

DNA of the CDR3: TGTGCCTGGAGCGGACTAGCGGGGGGATACAATGAGCAGTTCTTC. Translating it yields CAWSGLAGGYNEQFF. The genes are TRBV30 and TRBJ2-1, with 14 bases that match TRBD2. Germline V gives CDR1 GTSNPN, CDR2 SVGIG (reference sequence). J lost 4 bases, V lost 3 bases, and 2 bases had no gene match. The CDR3 consists of 15 residues. Variable domain in full (rest from reference TRBV30 and TRBJ2-1): SQTIHQWPATLVQPVGSPLSLECTVEGTSNPNLYWYRQAAGRGLQLLFYSVGIGQISSEVPQNLSASRPQDRQFILSSKKLLLSDSGFYLCAWSGLAGGYNEQFFGPGTRLTVL.